One sample yielded the 31 T cell receptor beta chains listed below, sequenced in a study of blood T cell repertoires in COVID-19 (TCRdb year 2020). The library was obtained by the immunoSEQ multiplex PCR assay. TCRdb obtained this table from immuneACCESS and retained in-frame rearrangements with V and J assigned. These tables miss some clones; where compared with another copy, unresolved V genes account for less than half of the shortfall, and the remainder is unexplained. Counted in this sample were 140,000 to 150,000 clones; around 82% of them appeared once. About 40% of the sample is in the top ten clones. Input material: peripheral blood. These receptors came from a human donor in a cohort sampled during active COVID-19.

The chain combines TRBV6-2 or TRBV6-3 with TRBJ1-5, with 12 bases fitting TRBD1. Trimming at V came to 4 bases and at J to 5 bases, leaving 6 bases not matched to a gene. This CDR3 contains 16 residues. The germline V gene has CDR1 MNHEY and CDR2 SVGEGT. CDR3 bases: TGTGCCAGCAGTTCTCGGGGGACAGGGGGCGATCAGCCCCAGCATTTT. It yields the protein CASSSRGTGGDQPQHF.

The J gene is TRBJ1-1, the V gene TRBV18, with D hard to call. CDR1 and CDR2 (germline): KGHSH, LQKENI. The V end was cut by 3 bases, the J end by 8 bases, with 16 bases between. The CDR3 is 14 amino acids. This CDR3 is CASSPNGEAPEAFF. CDR3 in DNA: TGTGCCAGCTCACCGAACGGGGAAGCGCCGGAAGCTTTCTTT. The whole variable domain, remainder taken from reference TRBV18 and TRBJ1-1, is NAGVMQNPRHLVRRRGQEARLRCSPMKGHSHVYWYRQLPEEGLKFMVYLQKENIIDESGMPKERFSAEFPKEGPSILRIQQVVRGDSAAYFCASSPNGEAPEAFFGQGTRLTVV.

This sequence joins TRBV6-2 or TRBV6-3 and TRBJ2-3, with a tentative D call TRBD2 (6 bases). Trimming took off 2 bases at V and 1 base at J, with 10 bases between the two ends. Per the germline V gene, CDR1 is MNHEY and CDR2 is SVGEGT. The CDR3 is made up of 15 amino acids. CDR3: CASSYGGKGTDTQYF. CDR3 coding DNA: TGTGCCAGCAGTTACGGGGGGAAGGGCACAGATACGCAGTATTTT.

The chain links TRBV11-2 to TRBJ2-1; TRBD2 agrees at 7 bases. Germline V gene sequence: CDR1 SGHAT, CDR2 FQNNGV. V lost 3 bases, J lost 9 bases, and 8 bases stayed unmatched. The CDR3 runs to 14 residues. CDR3 bases: TGTGCCAGCAGCTTCCGGGCGGGAGAGCGTGAGCAGTTCTTC. Its protein product is CASSFRAGEREQFF.

V usage is TRBV10-3 and J usage is TRBJ2-7; TRBD1 matches at 9 bases. J lost 4 bases, V lost 6 bases, and 7 bases had no gene match. The V gene's germline CDR1 is ENHRY and CDR2 SYGVKD. The CDR3 runs 14 residues. The CDR3 is CAISVTGGLYEQYF. The CDR3 nucleotides read TGTGCCATCAGCGTGACAGGGGGGTTATACGAGCAGTACTTC.

V usage is TRBV18 and J usage is TRBJ2-6; possible D gene TRBD2, 6 bases. Germline V lookup: CDR1 KGHSH, CDR2 LQKENI. The CDR3 has 16 residues. V shed 3 bases and J shed 0 bases, with 9 bases lying between them. As DNA, the CDR3 is TGTGCCAGCTCACCGGGACTGCTCTCTGGGGCCAACGTCCTGACTTTC. As protein: CASSPGLLSGANVLTF.

The chain combines TRBV2 with TRBJ2-1; 8 bases are a match to TRBD2. CDR1 SNHLY and CDR2 FYNNEI come from the germline V gene. The CDR3 is 15 amino acids. Losses at the gene ends were 3 bases for V and 3 bases for J; bases not matched to a gene: 4. The CDR3 DNA reads as TGTGCCAGCAGTGATGGCCTAGCGGGCTACAATGAGCAGTTCTTC. Its translation is CASSDGLAGYNEQFF.

The chain recombines TRBV9 with TRBJ2-4; 7 positions agree with TRBD1. This CDR3 has 15 residues. From germline, CDR1 is SGDLS and CDR2 YYNGEE. Germline trimming cut 4 bases from V and 3 bases from J; bases unmatched to any gene: 7. The CDR3 bases are TGTGCCAGCAGCTATACTACAGGGGACAAAAACATTCAGTACTTC. It codes for CASSYTTGDKNIQYF.

This chain connects TRBV20-1 to TRBJ1-1, with 7 nucleotides matching TRBD1. CDR3 size: 12 residues. CDR1 DFQATT and CDR2 SNEGSKA come from the germline V gene (reference sequence). The junction had 2 bases not matched to a gene; V was cut back by 3 bases and J by 4 bases. The CDR3: CSASTGVTEAFF. Written as DNA, the CDR3 is TGCAGTGCTAGTACAGGGGTCACTGAAGCTTTCTTT.

The rearrangement uses TRBV4-2 and TRBJ2-3, with TRBD2 matching over 9 bases. The CDR3 spans 14 residues. Trimming at V came to 8 bases and at J to 4 bases, leaving 7 bases not matched to a gene. Germline CDR1 is LGHNA and CDR2 is YNFKEQ. CDR3 in amino acids: CASGGGALSDTQYF. Written as DNA, the CDR3 is TGTGCCAGCGGCGGGGGGGCGTTATCAGATACGCAGTATTTT.

The V gene is TRBV5-5, the J gene TRBJ2-5; 7 bases fit TRBD2. The junction had 11 bases not matched to a gene; V was cut back by 6 bases and J by 3 bases. CDR3 length: 15 amino acids. The germline V gene has CDR1 SGHKS and CDR2 YYEKEE (reference sequence). This CDR3 is CASNPLSAGEETQYF. CDR3 coding DNA: TGTGCCAGCAATCCCCTCAGTGCGGGGGAAGAGACCCAGTACTTC.

The CDR3 region is CASSGQGRSEAFF. The CDR3, as DNA: TGTGCCAGCAGCGGACAGGGAAGGTCTGAAGCTTTCTTT. The chain carries TRBV9 and TRBJ1-1; 7 bases are shared with TRBD1. CDR3 length: 13 residues. Germline assignment: CDR1 SGDLS and CDR2 YYNGEE. V dropped 3 bases and J dropped 6; count of bases not matched to a gene: 5. Full variable domain (remainder filled in from reference TRBV9 and TRBJ1-1): DSGVTQTPKHLITATGQRVTLRCSPRSGDLSVYWYQQSLDQGLQFLIQYYNGEERAKGNILERFSAQQFPDLHSELNLSSLELGDSALYFCASSGQGRSEAFFGQGTRLTVV.

The V call is TRBV7-2, the J call TRBJ1-1, with 8 bases lining up with TRBD1. Germline CDR1 is SGHTA and CDR2 is FQGNSA. The CDR3 totals 15 residues. The junction had 5 bases not matched to a gene; V was cut back by 5 bases and J by 0 bases. CDR3 bases: TGTGCCAGCAGCCTCCGACAGGGGCTGAACACTGAAGCTTTCTTT. Translated: CASSLRQGLNTEAFF.

This clone was seen only once. The chain joins TRBV6-1 to TRBJ1-2; D is possibly TRBD1 (5 bases). This CDR3 comprises 13 residues. Germline V lookup: CDR1 MNHNS, CDR2 SASEGT. Trimming stripped 3 bases from V and 8 bases from J, with 13 bases between. This chain's CDR3 is CASSEAPGFGYTF. The CDR3 DNA sequence: TGTGCCAGCAGTGAGGCCCCAGGGTTCGGCTACACCTTC.

V gene TRBV24-1 combines with J gene TRBJ2-1; the D gene is possibly TRBD2 (5 bases). The CDR3 sequence is 15 residues long. Between the trimmed V and J ends, which lost 4 bases and 11 bases, there was a span of 20 bases. The germline gives CDR1 KGHDR, CDR2 SFDVKD. The CDR3 sequence is CATSDPPSGGPKQFF. The CDR3 nucleotides are TGTGCCACCAGTGACCCCCCAAGTGGCGGGCCGAAGCAGTTCTTC.

The chain joins TRBV12-5 to TRBJ1-2; D gene unclear. Per germline, CDR1 LGHNT and CDR2 FRNRAP. V shed 2 bases and J shed 4 bases, with 5 bases lying between them. This CDR3 is 12 amino acids long. CDR3 nucleotide sequence: TGTGCTAGTGGTTTGAATCGCTATGGCTACACCTTC. It yields the protein CASGLNRYGYTF.

This clone was recorded at least ten times. The chain has TRBV6-5 and TRBJ1-2; 7 bases are shared with TRBD1. This CDR3 comprises 15 residues. Germline values: CDR1 MNHEY, CDR2 SVGAGI. Here the CDR3 DNA reads TGTGCTACTTCGCTGAGGGGACAGCGTGGGGGCGGCTACACCTTC. It is translated as CATSLRGQRGGGYTF.

The chain uses TRBV2 and TRBJ2-7, with D possibly matching TRBD2 (6 bases). The V end lost 7 bases, the J end lost 11 bases, and 21 bases lay between the germline ends. The V gene's germline CDR1 is SNHLY and CDR2 FYNNEI. The CDR3 runs 13 residues. In nucleotides, the CDR3 is TGTGCCAGCATCCTACGGGGGACGCGGAGAGAGTACGTC. As protein: CASILRGTRREYV.

V gene TRBV2 combines with J gene TRBJ1-2; D is unresolved. CDR1 and CDR2 from the germline V gene are SNHLY and FYNNEI. V lost 2 bases and J 5 bases, leaving 15 bases between the germline ends. The CDR3 consists of 15 residues. CDR3 sequence (DNA): TGTGCCAGCAGTGAATTTCAGGCCCCCTGGTATGGCTACACCTTC. Its translation: CASSEFQAPWYGYTF.

This rearrangement joins TRBV28 to TRBJ1-5; the D gene is possibly TRBD1 (6 bases). Germline CDR1 and CDR2: MDHEN and SYDVKM. The CDR3 loop spans 14 amino acids. V lost 6 bases, J lost 6 bases, and 15 bases lay in between. DNA for the CDR3: TGTGCCAGCAGGACAGGACCTCATAGTCAGCCCCAGCATTTT. Translated: CASRTGPHSQPQHF.

V gene TRBV12-3 or TRBV12-4 combines with J gene TRBJ1-2; D perhaps matches TRBD1 (6 bases). Trimming cost V 7 bases and J 13 bases, with 19 bases left between them. The CDR3 is 12 residues long. CDR3 region: CASNVDRPGTTF. The CDR3 bases are TGTGCCAGCAACGTGGACAGACCGGGTACCACCTTC.

V is TRBV7-8 and J is TRBJ1-6; TRBD1 matches 8 bases. The V gene's germline CDR1 is SGHVS and CDR2 FQNEAQ. The J segment lost 0 bases and the V segment lost 3 bases, leaving 1 base of the junction unmatched. The CDR3 has 16 residues. The chain's CDR3 is CASSFQGASYNSPLHF. CDR3 sequence (DNA): TGTGCCAGCAGCTTCCAGGGGGCCTCCTATAATTCACCCCTCCACTTT.

The rearrangement joins TRBV2 to TRBJ2-3, with TRBD1 matching 8 bases. Germline V lookup: CDR1 SNHLY, CDR2 FYNNEI. The CDR3 is 14 amino acids. V trimming: 4 bases; J trimming: 9 bases; junction bases outside the gene matches: 9. The CDR3 is CASSGGAGGPTQYF. The DNA of the CDR3 is TGTGCCAGCAGTGGGGGGGCAGGGGGCCCGACGCAGTATTTT.

The chain is built from TRBV7-2 and TRBJ1-2; a possible D gene is TRBD1 (6 bases). This CDR3 region has 13 residues. CDR1 is SGHTA and CDR2 is FQGNSA in the germline V gene. The germline V and J ends were trimmed by 1 base and 8 bases, with 11 bases remaining between them. CDR3 protein: CASSLGQVGGYTF. CDR3 DNA: TGTGCCAGCAGCTTAGGACAGGTCGGCGGCTACACCTTC.

The chain uses TRBV5-4 and TRBJ2-1, with D perhaps TRBD2 (6 bases). Trimming cost V 0 bases and J 9 bases, with 16 bases left between them. The CDR3 runs to 15 residues. Looked up from germline, CDR1 is SGHNT and CDR2 is YYREEE (reference sequence). CDR3 amino acids: CASSLDPGPGGEQFF. The CDR3 DNA sequence: TGTGCCAGCAGCTTGGACCCGGGGCCCGGGGGTGAGCAGTTCTTC.

This clone was detected a few times. The V call is TRBV30, the J call TRBJ1-2; D remains ambiguous. Germline lookup yields CDR1 GTSNPN and CDR2 SVGIG (reference sequence). V lost 0 bases, J lost 8 bases, and 7 bases lay in between. The CDR3 length is 11 residues. CDR3 DNA sequence: TGTGCCTGGAGTGTCGAGAGGGGCTACACCTTC. Protein: CAWSVERGYTF.

V usage is TRBV5-1 and J usage is TRBJ2-5; 10 nucleotides match TRBD2. Looked up from germline, CDR1 is SGHRS and CDR2 is YFSETQ. There are 16 residues in the CDR3. Losses at the gene ends were 4 bases for V and 5 bases for J; bases not matched to a gene: 11. CDR3 in amino acids: CASSLQAGGKEETQYF. In DNA form, the CDR3 reads TGCGCCAGCAGCCTGCAAGCGGGGGGGAAAGAGGAGACCCAGTACTTC.

The sample holds a few counts of this clone. V is TRBV27 and J is TRBJ1-1; no clear D gene. The CDR3 has 13 residues. Trimming pared 5 bases from V and 3 bases from J, leaving 10 bases between. Germline CDR1 is MNHEY and CDR2 is SMNVEV (reference sequence). The CDR3: CASSRGFYTEAFF. The DNA of the CDR3 is TGTGCCAGCAGTCGAGGATTCTACACTGAAGCTTTCTTT.

This chain joins TRBV10-3 and TRBJ2-2; 7 bases align to TRBD2. The CDR3 contains 15 residues. J was trimmed by 6 bases and V by 3 bases; bases with no gene match: 7. The germline V gene has CDR1 ENHRY and CDR2 SYGVKD. Written as DNA, the CDR3 is TGTGCCATCAGTGAAGGGGCGGGGGACGCCGGGGAGCTGTTTTTT. This gives the protein CAISEGAGDAGELFF.

For this clone: The sample carries other DNA sequences with the same CDR3. The chain links TRBV12-3 or TRBV12-4 to TRBJ1-3; D is undetermined. Trimming removed 2 bases at V and 4 bases at J, with 3 bases between. The CDR3 covers 12 residues. The CDR3 nucleotides are TGTGCCAGCAGTTTATCGGGAAACACCATATATTTT. Protein: CASSLSGNTIYF.

The J gene is TRBJ2-5, the V gene TRBV9; a possible D gene is TRBD1 (5 bases). The germline V and J ends were trimmed by 2 bases and 5 bases, with 16 bases remaining between them. The germline V gene has CDR1 SGDLS and CDR2 YYNGEE. The CDR3 is made up of 15 amino acids. Here the CDR3 reads CASSVGPIKGETQYF. The CDR3 coding sequence is TGTGCCAGCAGCGTCGGGCCCATAAAGGGGGAGACCCAGTACTTC.